This T cell receptor (beta chain) originates from a study of identical twins. J gave up 1 base and V 4 bases, and 3 bases lay outside the gene matches. This CDR3 has 16 residues. Germline V gene data show CDR1 as SQVTM and CDR2 as ANQGSEA. Study outcomes and limitations: Cord blood's abundant beta clonotypes had fewer insertions, unlike memory repertoires.

Comments on this clonotype: The antigen is undetermined.

A universal primer site was created by template switching, with the cDNA bearing unique molecular identifiers. Each CDR3 protein gets one entry after TCRdb re-called the 5' RACE reads with MiXCR. The repertoire has roughly 690,000 distinct CDR3 sequences, around 6% of them found once; the top ten carry 1.5% to 2%. The sequence came from a man aged 18 to 29 in good health. Sequencing was done on a sample of naive T cells sorted from blood. J is TRBJ2-2 and V is TRBV29-1, with 13 bases matching TRBD2. In DNA form, the CDR3 reads TGCAGCGTTGGACTAGCGGGAGGTTTGAACACCGGGGAGCTGTTTTTT. The encoded protein is CSVGLAGGLNTGELFF.